This T cell receptor (beta chain) came from a study of T cell responses to AZD1222 COVID-19 vaccine. As to this clone: As yet, its antigen is unknown.

Clones were read by immunoSEQ multiplex PCR, and TCRdb kept only the in-frame ones, dropping some. The sample has approximately 160,000 clones, approximately 90% seen once. General study findings and limits: Donors, mostly white British, included more females; clonal diversity was possibly underestimated.

This receptor was obtained from an adult in good health. The material was peripheral blood, obtained on day 0 of AZD1222 vaccination.

CDR3 nucleotide sequence: TGCGCCAGCAGCTTGGACAGGGATGACACTGAAGCTTTCTTT. Encoded protein: CASSLDRDDTEAFF. V usage is TRBV5-1 and J usage is TRBJ1-1, with D tentatively TRBD1 (6 bases). The V end was cut by 0 bases, the J end by 3 bases, with 9 bases between. The CDR3 covers 14 residues. Germline-derived CDR1 and CDR2 are SGHRS and YFSETQ.